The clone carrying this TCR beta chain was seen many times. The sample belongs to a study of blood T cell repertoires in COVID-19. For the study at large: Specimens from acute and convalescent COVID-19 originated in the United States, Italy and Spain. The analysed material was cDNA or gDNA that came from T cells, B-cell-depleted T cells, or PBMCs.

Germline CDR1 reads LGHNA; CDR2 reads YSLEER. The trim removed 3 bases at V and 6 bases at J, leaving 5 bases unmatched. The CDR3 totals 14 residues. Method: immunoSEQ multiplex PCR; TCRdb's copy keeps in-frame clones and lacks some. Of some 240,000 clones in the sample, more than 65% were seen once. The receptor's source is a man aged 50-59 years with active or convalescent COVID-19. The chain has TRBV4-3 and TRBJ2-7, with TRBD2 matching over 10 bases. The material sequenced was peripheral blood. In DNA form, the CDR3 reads TGCGCCAGCAGCCACGGACTAGCGGCGGGCGAGCAGTACTTC. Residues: CASSHGLAAGEQYF.